This is a list of T cell receptor beta chains from one sample in a study of blood T cell repertoires in COVID-19. The table came from immunoSEQ multiplex PCR; TCRdb's copy has only in-frame clones and leaves some out. The data contain approximately 360,000 clones, around 87% of them singletons. The sequencing input was PBMCs or T cells enriched from blood (not recorded which). These receptors came from a man between 35 and 55 years old in a cohort exposed to, infected with or recovered from COVID-19 (not recorded which). Both conserved end residues are part of each CDR3. D genes are given only for firm matches. The size of a clone is reported for some rows only, either as once, few or many, or as a class for expanded clones.

TRBJ1-6 | . | TRBD1 | TRBV27 | CASSPGQLNSPLHF | TGTGCCAGCAGTCCGGGACAGTTAAATTCACCCCTCCACTTT
TRBJ2-1 | . | TRBD1 | TRBV7-6 | CASSPGQGVAGSSYNEQFF | TGTGCCAGCAGCCCCGGACAGGGGGTTGCGGGTAGCTCCTACAATGAGCAGTTCTTC
TRBJ1-6 | . | . | TRBV5-1 | CASRTQGVNSPLHF | TGCGCCAGCAGAACTCAGGGCGTCAATTCACCCCTCCACTTT
TRBJ1-2 | . | TRBD1 | TRBV27 | CASSTQGTGTYGYTF | TGTGCCAGCAGTACTCAAGGGACAGGGACCTATGGCTACACCTTC
TRBJ1-4 | . | . | TRBV7-9 | CASSLRRFATNEKLFF | TGTGCCAGCAGCTTACGCAGGTTCGCAACTAATGAAAAACTGTTTTTT
TRBJ2-2 | . | . | TRBV28 | CASSFLFSDTGELFF | TGTGCCAGCAGTTTTCTGTTTTCTGACACCGGGGAGCTGTTTTTT
TRBJ2-3 | . | TRBD2 | TRBV5-4 | CASSPLAGVMADTQYF | TGTGCCAGCAGCCCTTTAGCGGGAGTAATGGCAGATACGCAGTATTTT
TRBJ2-2 | . | . | TRBV7-2 | CASSLIPGTGELFF | TGTGCCAGCAGCTTAATTCCAGGGACAGGGGAGCTGTTTTTT
TRBJ2-5 | . | . | TRBV4-1 | CASSHPDREETQYF | TGCGCCAGCAGCCACCCCGACAGAGAAGAGACCCAGTACTTC
TRBJ1-5 | few | TRBD1 | TRBV29-1 | CSVDVDRGIVSNQPQHF | TGCAGCGTTGACGTGGACAGGGGGATAGTTAGCAATCAGCCCCAGCATTTT
TRBJ1-5 | . | TRBD1 | TRBV5-1 | CASSLAGDRVQPQHF | TGCGCCAGCAGCTTGGCCGGGGACAGGGTACAGCCCCAGCATTTT
TRBJ2-6 | . | TRBD2 | TRBV9 | CASSPGGAGISGANVLTF | TGTGCCAGCAGCCCCGGGGGGGCGGGGATCTCTGGGGCCAACGTCCTGACTTTC
TRBJ2-4 | . | . | TRBV4-1 | CASSPSSGNIQYF | TGCGCCAGCAGCCCCTCTTCGGGAAACATTCAGTACTTC
TRBJ2-7 | once | TRBD1 | TRBV6-5 | CASSPTGGYEQYF | TGTGCCAGCAGTCCTACAGGGGGCTACGAGCAGTACTTC
TRBJ2-1 | few | TRBD1 | TRBV7-3 | CASSNRGTPSSYNEQFF | TGTGCCAGCTCTAACAGGGGGACTCCAAGCTCCTACAATGAGCAGTTCTTC
TRBJ1-1 | . | . | TRBV6-5 | CASKPTVQGTEAFF | TGTGCCAGCAAGCCGACAGTCCAGGGCACTGAAGCTTTCTTT
TRBJ2-1 | . | TRBD1 | TRBV18 | CASSPGQGANNEQFF | TGTGCCAGCTCACCGGGACAGGGGGCTAACAATGAGCAGTTCTTC
TRBJ2-7 | . | . | TRBV23-1 | CASSQSSRGKNF | TGCGCCAGCAGTCAATCGTCTCGAGGGAAGAACTTC
TRBJ1-2 | . | . | TRBV28 | CASSPPAVYGYTF | TGTGCCAGCAGCCCCCCCGCGGTGTATGGCTACACCTTC
TRBJ2-7 | . | TRBD2 | TRBV19 | CASSISGLAGGPSYEQYF | TGTGCCAGTAGTATATCCGGACTAGCGGGAGGCCCCTCCTACGAGCAGTACTTC
TRBJ2-2 | . | . | TRBV5-8 | CASSLVGWELFF | TGTGCCAGCAGCTTAGTCGGGTGGGAGCTGTTTTTT
TRBJ1-6 | . | . | TRBV27 | CASSLRTARSSPLHF | TGTGCCAGCAGTCTCCGGACAGCTAGGAGTTCACCCCTCCACTTT
TRBJ2-3 | . | . | TRBV9 | CASSTRGSTDTQYF | TGTGCCAGCAGCACAAGAGGCTCCACAGATACGCAGTATTTT
TRBJ1-2 | once | TRBD1 | TRBV11-2 | CASSPGTVVHYGYTF | TGTGCCAGCAGCCCAGGGACAGTAGTCCACTATGGCTACACCTTC
TRBJ2-2 | . | . | TRBV11-2 | CASSLGLVGELFF | TGTGCCAGCAGCTTGGGCCTGGTCGGGGAGCTGTTTTTT
TRBJ2-2 | . | . | TRBV3-1/TRBV3-2 | CASSPRGSGELFF | TGTGCCAGCAGCCCCCGGGGGTCTGGGGAGCTGTTTTTT
TRBJ1-1 | . | . | TRBV27 | CASRGGGLNTEAFF | TGTGCCAGCAGGGGAGGGGGATTGAACACTGAAGCTTTCTTT
TRBJ2-1 | . | . | TRBV9 | CASSVAVSGSYNEQFF | TGTGCCAGCAGCGTAGCAGTATCGGGCTCCTACAATGAGCAGTTCTTC
TRBJ1-4 | . | . | TRBV7-9 | CASSLRDTGNEKLFF | TGTGCCAGCAGCTTAAGGGACACTGGTAATGAAAAACTGTTTTTT
TRBJ2-1 | . | TRBD2 | TRBV11-2 | CASSFAGGAYNEQFF | TGTGCCAGCAGCTTTGCGGGAGGGGCCTACAATGAGCAGTTCTTC
TRBJ2-7 | . | TRBD2 | TRBV15 | CATSSVRAGGHEQYF | TGTGCCACCAGCTCGGTCAGAGCGGGAGGGCACGAGCAGTACTTC
TRBJ2-5 | . | TRBD1 | TRBV29-1 | CSVRQGQETQYF | TGCAGCGTTCGACAGGGCCAAGAGACCCAGTACTTC
TRBJ1-4 | few | . | TRBV28 | CASSLSGRGNEKLFF | TGTGCCAGCAGTTTATCAGGGAGGGGTAATGAAAAACTGTTTTTT
TRBJ2-5 | . | TRBD1 | TRBV7-2 | CASSSLPGTGGETQYF | TGTGCCAGCAGCTCCTTGCCCGGGACAGGTGGGGAGACCCAGTACTTC
TRBJ1-2 | . | . | TRBV10-3 | CAISEPPGKANYGYTF | TGTGCCATCAGTGAGCCCCCAGGGAAGGCTAACTATGGCTACACCTTC
TRBJ1-1 | . | . | TRBV7-9 | CASYLGGSTEAFF | TGTGCCAGCTACTTGGGAGGGAGCACTGAAGCTTTCTTT
TRBJ1-6 | once | . | TRBV29-1 | CSVSTGYNSPLHF | TGCAGCGTCTCGACAGGTTATAATTCACCCCTCCACTTT
TRBJ2-7 | . | TRBD1 | TRBV6-5 | CASSYSTGDYEQYF | TGTGCCAGCAGTTACTCCACAGGGGACTACGAGCAGTACTTC
TRBJ2-6 | . | TRBD2 | TRBV4-2 | CASSQDGTSGSVFGANVLTF | TGTGCCAGCAGCCAAGACGGGACTAGCGGGAGTGTTTTCGGGGCCAACGTCCTGACTTTC
TRBJ2-1 | . | . | TRBV18 | CASSPPSRESFEQFF | TGTGCCAGCTCACCACCGAGCCGGGAGAGTTTTGAGCAGTTCTTC
TRBJ2-1 | . | TRBD2 | TRBV6-1 | CASSERGGRAFDEQFF | TGTGCCAGCAGTGAACGGGGCGGGAGGGCCTTTGATGAGCAGTTCTTC
TRBJ1-5 | . | TRBD1 | TRBV4-1 | CASSLTDRARAPQHF | TGCGCCAGCAGCCTTACGGACAGGGCACGGGCGCCCCAGCATTTT
TRBJ1-5 | few | TRBD1 | TRBV10-3 | CAIRIDRDQPQHF | TGTGCCATCAGGATTGACAGGGATCAGCCCCAGCATTTT
TRBJ2-1 | few | TRBD2 | TRBV6-5 | CASSYRLAFNEQFF | TGTGCCAGCAGTTATAGACTAGCGTTTAATGAGCAGTTCTTC
TRBJ1-5 | . | . | TRBV6-6 | CASNFGERSNQPQHF | TGTGCCAGCAACTTTGGGGAGAGGAGCAATCAGCCCCAGCATTTT
TRBJ2-3 | . | . | TRBV7-9 | CASSFLADTQYF | TGTGCCAGCAGCTTTTTAGCAGATACGCAGTATTTT